The T cell receptor (beta chain) described here comes from a study of T-cell memory formation after mild COVID-19. The V gene's germline CDR1 is SGHRS and CDR2 YFSETQ. The CDR3 runs 14 residues. Deletions cut 0 bases from V and 2 bases from J, with 9 bases between. TCRdb reprocessed the 5' RACE reads via MiXCR and lists one record per CDR3 protein. The table has about 470,000 distinct CDR3 sequences, around a quarter seen once; the top ten hold around 12%. In its sample, this clonotype was seen a few times. This chain links TRBV5-1 with TRBJ2-7; D gene uncertain. The sequencing input was PBMCs or a T cell subset sorted from them (not recorded which). The origin of this receptor is an adult woman who had mild COVID-19 (a few samples of this study predate the infection). Cell type and time point are not known. This chain's CDR3 is CASSLDAPTYEQYF. DNA for the CDR3: TGCGCCAGCAGCTTGGATGCGCCAACCTACGAGCAGTACTTC.